A selection of T cell receptor beta chains follows, all from one sample in a study of control samples from healthy donors and cancer patients. Assay used: immunoSEQ multiplex PCR; TCRdb lists only in-frame clones, some missing. Among about 160,000 clones listed, 90% to 95% were seen once. The specimen was blood. Source of these receptors: a woman in her fifties or sixties in good health. Each CDR3 is given with its conserved first and last residue. A D gene is named only where the DNA matches it firmly. Size tells how often a clone was seen (once, few, many) or the class of an expanded clone, and some rows leave it out.

V: TRBV21-1; J: TRBJ2-7; D: .; size: .; CDR3: CASSWTAGVKSDEQYF; DNA: TGTGCCAGCAGCTGGACGGCCGGGGTCAAATCGGACGAGCAGTACTTC
V: TRBV10-2; J: TRBJ1-1; D: .; size: .; CDR3: CASSEWAQTEPEAFF; DNA: TGCGCCAGCAGTGAATGGGCCCAGACAGAGCCTGAAGCTTTCTTT
V: TRBV6-6; J: TRBJ1-2; D: TRBD1; size: .; CDR3: CAITQGNYGYTF; DNA: TGTGCCATTACACAGGGGAACTATGGCTACACCTTC
V: TRBV3-1/TRBV3-2; J: TRBJ2-3; D: TRBD2; size: .; CDR3: CASSLWTSGESDTQYF; DNA: TGTGCCAGCAGCCTATGGACTAGCGGGGAATCAGATACGCAGTATTTT
V: TRBV2; J: TRBJ1-6; D: .; size: .; CDR3: CASSAGFLINSPLHF; DNA: TGTGCCAGCAGTGCCGGCTTTCTTATTAATTCACCCCTCCACTTT
V: TRBV5-1; J: TRBJ1-2; D: .; size: .; CDR3: CASSLTLGGYTF; DNA: TGCGCCAGCAGCTTGACCCTGGGAGGCTACACCTTC
V: TRBV12-5; J: TRBJ1-5; D: TRBD1; size: .; CDR3: CASGLGQGNGQPQHF; DNA: TGTGCTAGTGGTTTGGGACAGGGTAACGGCCAGCCCCAGCATTTT
V: TRBV5-6; J: TRBJ1-1; D: .; size: .; CDR3: CASSFVSAGATEAFF; DNA: TGTGCCAGCAGCTTTGTTTCGGCAGGAGCCACTGAAGCTTTCTTT
V: TRBV7-2; J: TRBJ1-2; D: .; size: .; CDR3: CASSLAGHGYTF; DNA: TGTGCCAGCAGCTTAGCGGGGCATGGCTACACCTTC
V: TRBV4-3; J: TRBJ1-6; D: TRBD1; size: .; CDR3: CASSQMDRGSSPLHF; DNA: TGCGCCAGCAGCCAAATGGACAGGGGCTCATCACCCCTCCACTTT
V: TRBV19; J: TRBJ2-2; D: .; size: .; CDR3: CASSSYTGELFF; DNA: TGTGCCAGTAGTAGTTACACCGGGGAGCTGTTTTTT
V: TRBV2; J: TRBJ2-3; D: .; size: .; CDR3: CASIAGTETGYF; DNA: TGTGCCAGCATCGCCGGGACTGAGACCGGGTATTTT
V: TRBV5-5; J: TRBJ1-4; D: TRBD1; size: .; CDR3: CASTLTGGYEKLFF; DNA: TGTGCCAGCACCCTGACAGGGGGTTACGAAAAACTGTTTTTT
V: TRBV27; J: TRBJ1-1; D: .; size: .; CDR3: CASSWGTEAFF; DNA: TGTGCCAGCAGTTGGGGCACTGAAGCTTTCTTT
V: TRBV27; J: TRBJ2-6; D: .; size: .; CDR3: CASSLGATSGANVLTF; DNA: TGTGCCAGCAGTTTAGGGGCCACCTCTGGGGCCAACGTCCTGACTTTC
V: TRBV9; J: TRBJ2-2; D: TRBD1; size: .; CDR3: CASSVAGQDTGELFF; DNA: TGTGCCAGCAGCGTAGCGGGACAGGACACCGGGGAGCTGTTTTTT
V: TRBV7-2; J: TRBJ1-6; D: TRBD1; size: .; CDR3: CASSLARQGRGNSPLHF; DNA: TGTGCCAGCAGCTTAGCGCGACAGGGGAGAGGTAATTCACCCCTCCACTTT
V: TRBV7-9; J: TRBJ1-1; D: .; size: .; CDR3: CASSLTSGAEAFF; DNA: TGTGCCAGCAGCCTCACTTCGGGCGCTGAAGCTTTCTTT
V: TRBV6-1; J: TRBJ2-7; D: .; size: .; CDR3: CASSENPQLGPKYEQYF; DNA: TGTGCCAGCAGTGAAAACCCACAATTGGGACCGAAATACGAGCAGTACTTC
V: TRBV7-3; J: TRBJ2-3; D: TRBD2; size: .; CDR3: CASSSQSGGDTQYF; DNA: TGTGCCAGCAGCTCCCAGAGCGGGGGAGATACGCAGTATTTT
V: TRBV2; J: TRBJ2-3; D: .; size: .; CDR3: CASRGISDTQYF; DNA: TGTGCCAGCAGAGGGATTTCAGATACGCAGTATTTT
V: TRBV3-1/TRBV3-2; J: TRBJ2-5; D: .; size: .; CDR3: CASSQTLNQETQYF; DNA: TGTGCCAGCAGCCAAACACTGAATCAAGAGACCCAGTACTTC
V: TRBV27; J: TRBJ1-1; D: .; size: .; CDR3: CASSRFAGWLSPNTEAFF; DNA: TGTGCCAGCAGTAGATTCGCGGGCTGGCTCTCTCCGAACACTGAAGCTTTCTTT
V: TRBV7-8; J: TRBJ2-3; D: .; size: .; CDR3: CASSFRGDTDTQYF; DNA: TGTGCCAGCAGCTTTCGCGGGGACACAGATACGCAGTATTTT
V: TRBV29-1; J: TRBJ2-7; D: .; size: .; CDR3: CSWVGDSGEQYF; DNA: TGCAGCTGGGTAGGGGACTCGGGCGAGCAGTACTTC
V: TRBV6-2/TRBV6-3; J: TRBJ2-7; D: .; size: few; CDR3: CASSYSERYEQYF; DNA: TGTGCCAGCAGTTACTCGGAGCGCTACGAGCAGTACTTC